Each of the 27 T cell receptor beta chains below was sequenced from the same sample in a study of shared clonotypes between healthy human individuals. TCRdb's table, derived via immunoSEQ multiplex PCR, lists solely in-frame clones and lacks some. The table has 800,000 to 1,200,000 clones, approximately 78% seen once. Sequenced sample: memory CD4+ T cells from PBMCs. The sample's subset: CD45RA-negative fraction. The origin of the receptors is a man in his late teens or twenties in good health. Some clones in this sample may be carry-over from other donors' samples.

The genes are TRBV10-1 and TRBJ2-7; 8 positions match TRBD1. Looked up from germline, CDR1 is WNHNN and CDR2 is SYGVQD (reference sequence). The CDR3 covers 13 residues. Trimming at V came to 4 bases and at J to 1 base, leaving 0 bases not matched to a gene. DNA for the CDR3: TGCGCCAGCAGTGGGACAGGGTCCTACGAGCAGTACTTC. This translates into CASSGTGSYEQYF.

This chain uses TRBV28 with TRBJ1-1, with D unclear. Germline CDR1 MDHEN, CDR2 SYDVKM. The ends were cut back, 4 bases at V and 0 bases at J, with 21 bases in the middle. The CDR3 extends over 18 amino acids. DNA for the CDR3: TGTGCCAGCAGTTCATCCTTTTGGGAGTCTGGTTTGAACACTGAAGCTTTCTTT. Translation: CASSSSFWESGLNTEAFF.

The genes are TRBV19 and TRBJ1-5; the D is unclear. This CDR3 comprises 16 residues. From germline, CDR1 is LNHDA and CDR2 SQIVND (reference sequence). Trimming removed 5 bases from V and 3 bases from J, with 17 bases in between. The CDR3 loop reads CASSPQDRLPNQPQHF. The DNA for the CDR3 is TGTGCCAGTAGTCCCCAAGACCGGCTCCCCAATCAGCCCCAGCATTTT.

This chain uses TRBV28 with TRBJ1-4, with 7 bases matching TRBD1. Germline lookup yields CDR1 MDHEN and CDR2 SYDVKM. This CDR3 has 16 residues. Trimming took 5 bases from V and 3 from J; bases not matched to a gene: 9. The CDR3, as DNA: TGTGCCAGCAGTCCGAACCACAGGGGCCCTAATGAAAAACTGTTTTTT. This gives the protein CASSPNHRGPNEKLFF.

CDR3 sequence reads: CASSYDPSYEQYF. CDR3 in DNA: TGTGCCAGCAGCTATGACCCCTCCTACGAGCAGTACTTC. V gene TRBV7-9 combines with J gene TRBJ2-7; D unresolved. Germline assignment: CDR1 SEHNR and CDR2 FQNEAQ (reference sequence). The V end was cut by 4 bases, the J end by 0 bases, with 7 bases between. The CDR3 sequence is 13 residues long.

The V gene is TRBV27, the J gene TRBJ1-2, with 12 nucleotides matching TRBD1. J gave up 0 bases and V 1 base, and 12 bases lay outside the gene matches. This CDR3 comprises 20 residues. Germline CDR1 and CDR2: MNHEY and SMNVEV (reference sequence). The CDR3: CASSLLSLGTGGLSNYGYTF. The DNA for the CDR3 is TGTGCCAGCAGTTTATTATCACTAGGGACAGGGGGCCTTTCTAACTATGGCTACACCTTC.

The gene calls are TRBV27 and TRBJ2-3; 7 bases agree with TRBD2. CDR3 length: 18 residues. The germline V gene encodes CDR1 MNHEY and CDR2 SMNVEV (reference sequence). The J segment lost 4 bases and the V segment lost 0 bases, leaving 13 bases of the junction unmatched. The CDR3 reads CASSLSGRGAGAADTQYF. CDR3 sequence (DNA): TGTGCCAGCAGTTTATCGGGGCGGGGCGCGGGAGCTGCAGATACGCAGTATTTT.

The CDR3 protein is CASSYLWDTEAFF. Written as DNA, the CDR3 is TGCGCCAGCAGCTACCTTTGGGACACTGAAGCTTTCTTT. This sequence joins TRBV5-1 and TRBJ1-1; D not resolved. V was shortened by 3 bases and J by 3 bases, with 9 bases between the two germline ends. Germline values: CDR1 SGHRS, CDR2 YFSETQ. This CDR3 comprises 13 residues. Combining the CDR3 with reference TRBV5-1 and TRBJ1-1 gives the whole variable domain KAGVTQTPRYLIKTRGQQVTLSCSPISGHRSVSWYQQTPGQGLQFLFEYFSETQRNKGNFPGRFSGRQFSNSRSEMNVSTLELGDSALYLCASSYLWDTEAFFGQGTRLTVV.

This chain uses TRBV6-1 with TRBJ2-1; a weak D match, TRBD1 (6 bases). V was trimmed by 6 bases and J by 5 bases, leaving 17 bases between them. The CDR3 has 15 residues. Germline CDR1 MNHNS, CDR2 SASEGT. CDR3 region: CASRTTGLANNEQFF. CDR3 bases: TGTGCCAGCAGGACAACAGGGCTAGCAAACAATGAGCAGTTCTTC.

This clone showed up many times. The V gene is TRBV28, the J gene TRBJ2-7; TRBD1 matches at 7 bases. In germline, CDR1 is MDHEN, CDR2 SYDVKM. This CDR3 is built from 16 residues. V shed 6 bases, J shed 0 bases, and the junction held 11 bases outside the gene matches. CDR3 in DNA: TGTGCCAGCAGCCACCCCTTAGAGGGGGCCTCCTACGAGCAGTACTTC. Its protein is CASSHPLEGASYEQYF.

The rearrangement joins TRBV23-1 to TRBJ2-1, with 7 bases aligning to TRBD2. TRBV23-1 is labeled an ORF, and its function is uncertain. CDR3 size: 16 residues. Trimming cost V 0 bases and J 7 bases; bases outside gene matches: 9. CDR3 region: CASSQSAGVRKNEQFF. The CDR3 bases are TGCGCCAGCAGTCAATCCGCGGGAGTCAGGAAAAATGAGCAGTTCTTC.

The chain carries TRBV6-6 and TRBJ1-1; possible D gene TRBD1, 6 bases. CDR3 length equals 15 residues. V lost 0 bases and J 1 base, leaving 9 bases between the germline ends. Germline values: CDR1 MNHNY, CDR2 SVGAGI (reference sequence). In DNA form, the CDR3 reads TGTGCCAGCAGTTACTCGCGCAGGGGGAACACTGAAGCTTTCTTT. This codes for CASSYSRRGNTEAFF.

In this sample, this clone turned up once. The chain links TRBV20-1 to TRBJ1-2; no clear D gene. The CDR3 is 10 residues long. V dropped 5 bases and J dropped 8 bases, with 9 bases sitting between them. Germline loops: CDR1 DFQATT, CDR2 SNEGSKA (reference sequence). For the CDR3, the DNA is TGCAGTGCTGATTTCGGGGGCTACACCTTC. Translated: CSADFGGYTF.

This clone was seen a handful of times. The chain links TRBV27 to TRBJ2-7; D is unclear. From germline, CDR1 is MNHEY and CDR2 SMNVEV (reference sequence). V lost 4 bases and J 2 bases, leaving 15 bases between the germline ends. The CDR3 length is 15 residues. The CDR3: CASSSSFRRTYEQYF. The CDR3 nucleotides are TGTGCCAGCAGTTCCTCATTCCGTCGTACCTACGAGCAGTACTTC.

Note on this clone: Its ends do not fully match the called genes, so a read error is possible. This CDR3 is CASSPGPSF. The CDR3 region has the DNA TGTGCCAGCAGCCCGGGACCATCCTTC. The rearrangement links TRBV7-9 to TRBJ2-4; D may be TRBD1 or TRBD2 (5 bases each). This CDR3 has 9 amino acids. Germline V lookup: CDR1 SEHNR, CDR2 FQNEAQ (reference sequence).

The chain has TRBV18 and TRBJ1-1; tentative D call: TRBD1 (6 bases). The CDR3 is made up of 14 amino acids. Trimming removed 6 bases from V and 3 bases from J, with 14 bases in between. The germline gives CDR1 KGHSH, CDR2 LQKENI. The CDR3 DNA follows: TGTGCCAGCTCCCCAGGGGCGAGGGACACTGAAGCTTTCTTT. Protein: CASSPGARDTEAFF.

The rearrangement uses TRBV19 and TRBJ1-1, with D hard to call. Trimming shortened V by 7 bases and J by 7 bases, and 16 bases separated the two germline ends. The CDR3 totals 13 residues. Germline values: CDR1 LNHDA, CDR2 SQIVND (reference sequence). The CDR3 protein is CASTQKAPDEAFF. The CDR3, as DNA: TGTGCCAGTACCCAAAAGGCTCCGGATGAAGCTTTCTTT.

The chain uses TRBV5-1 and TRBJ2-6; D is unclear. Germline V gene data show CDR1 as SGHRS and CDR2 as YFSETQ. The CDR3 loop spans 14 amino acids. V dropped 6 bases and J dropped 0 bases, with 7 bases sitting between them. The CDR3 protein is CASTLSSGANVLTF. The CDR3, as DNA: TGCGCCAGCACTCTTAGCTCTGGGGCCAACGTCCTGACTTTC.

This clone came up once. The chain joins TRBV10-3 to TRBJ2-5; no clear D. The J call could be wrong; TRBJ2-7 is a better fit for the DNA end. The CDR3 length is 16 residues. The V gene's germline CDR1 is ENHRY and CDR2 SYGVKD. CDR3: CAISESPGTTPYEQYF. CDR3 coding DNA: TGTGCCATCAGTGAGTCGCCGGGTACAACGCCCTACGAGCAGTACTTC.

This clone was seen at least ten times. The rearrangement joins TRBV21-1 to TRBJ2-3; the D call of TRBD2 is as the table states it, not checked on the DNA. TRBV21-1 is shown as a pseudogene. This CDR3 has 16 amino acids. The CDR3 nucleotides read TGTGCCAGCAGCAAAGCGAGTCTAGCGGGAGACGATACGCAGTATTTT. Residues: CASSKASLAGDDTQYF.

V and J are TRBV7-7 and TRBJ2-7; D is perhaps TRBD2 (6 bases). V lost 4 bases, J lost 0 bases, and 7 bases lay in between. This CDR3 comprises 13 residues. CDR1 is SSHAT, CDR2 FNYEAQ, per germline (reference sequence). The CDR3 DNA is TGTGCCAGCAGCTCGGGACTCTCCTACGAGCAGTACTTC. Protein sequence: CASSSGLSYEQYF.

The rearrangement links TRBV5-1 to TRBJ2-7, with D possibly being TRBD1 or TRBD2 (6 bases each). Looked up from germline, CDR1 is SGHRS and CDR2 is YFSETQ. This CDR3 spans 13 amino acids. Between the trimmed V and J ends, which lost 1 base and 7 bases, there was a span of 12 bases. The CDR3 spells CASSLIGGLEQYF. CDR3 bases: TGCGCCAGCAGCTTGATAGGGGGGCTGGAGCAGTACTTC.

This clone showed up just once. This chain joins TRBV19 and TRBJ1-3; unclear D gene. The CDR3 consists of 15 residues. V was pared by 3 bases and J by 0 bases, with 9 bases between. The germline CDR1 and CDR2 sequences are LNHDA and SQIVND (reference sequence). The CDR3 coding sequence is TGTGCCAGTAGTATTGGCAGTTTCTCTGGAAACACCATATATTTT. It yields the protein CASSIGSFSGNTIYF.

The chain joins TRBV11-2 to TRBJ1-5; tentative D call: TRBD1 (5 bases). Trimming stripped 4 bases from V and 7 bases from J, with 17 bases between. Germline V CDR1 and CDR2: SGHAT, FQNNGV. CDR3 size: 15 residues. The CDR3 loop reads CASSSSGGRGQPQHF. For the CDR3, the DNA is TGTGCCAGCAGCTCGTCCGGGGGTAGGGGCCAGCCCCAGCATTTT.

The chain uses TRBV19 and TRBJ2-5, with TRBD1 matching over 7 bases. The V gene end was trimmed by 7 bases and the J gene end by 5 bases; junction bases not matched to a gene: 10. Looked up from germline, CDR1 is LNHDA and CDR2 is SQIVND (reference sequence). This CDR3 is 14 amino acids long. The CDR3 sequence is CASTPRQGTETQYF. In DNA, the CDR3 is TGTGCCAGTACCCCCCGACAGGGAACCGAGACCCAGTACTTC.

V and J are TRBV28 and TRBJ1-5; D ambiguous. Germline assignment: CDR1 MDHEN and CDR2 SYDVKM. V lost 4 bases, J lost 7 bases, and 14 bases lay in between. This CDR3 has 14 residues. The CDR3, as DNA: TGTGCCAGCAGTTCTCCCAGGTCCGGGCAGCCCCAGCATTTT. Amino acids: CASSSPRSGQPQHF.

The rearrangement joins TRBV28 to TRBJ2-7; TRBD2 agrees at 9 bases. The CDR3 contains 14 residues. Trimming took 5 bases from V and 9 from J; bases not matched to a gene: 11. Germline CDR1 is MDHEN and CDR2 is SYDVKM. The CDR3 spells CASSPRLAEPRQYF. The CDR3 DNA sequence: TGTGCCAGCAGTCCCCGACTAGCGGAGCCAAGGCAGTACTTC.